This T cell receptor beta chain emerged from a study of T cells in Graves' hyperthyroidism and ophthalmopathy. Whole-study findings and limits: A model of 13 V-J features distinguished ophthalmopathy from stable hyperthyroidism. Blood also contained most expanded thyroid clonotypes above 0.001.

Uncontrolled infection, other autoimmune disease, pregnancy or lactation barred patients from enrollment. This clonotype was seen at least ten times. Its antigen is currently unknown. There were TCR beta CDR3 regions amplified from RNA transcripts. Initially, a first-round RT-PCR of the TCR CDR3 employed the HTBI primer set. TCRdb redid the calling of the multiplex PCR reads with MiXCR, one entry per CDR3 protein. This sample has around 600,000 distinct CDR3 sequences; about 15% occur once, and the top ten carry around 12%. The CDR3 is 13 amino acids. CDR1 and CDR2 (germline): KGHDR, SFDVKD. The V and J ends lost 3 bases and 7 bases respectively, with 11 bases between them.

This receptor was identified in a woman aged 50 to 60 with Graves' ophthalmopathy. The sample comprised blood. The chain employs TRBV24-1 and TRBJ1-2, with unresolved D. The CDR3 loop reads CATSDANFGGYTF. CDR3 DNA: TGTGCCACCAGTGATGCGAACTTCGGTGGCTACACCTTC.